This T cell receptor beta chain appears in the sequencing data of a study of blood T cell repertoires in COVID-19. Turning to the study itself: Samples representing acute and convalescent COVID-19 were sourced from the United States, Italy and Spain. The cDNA or gDNA used as material had been derived from T cells, B-cell-depleted T cells, or PBMCs.

In the original workflow: Amplifying reference gene primers gave estimates of nucleated cell counts. Sequencing used immunoSEQ multiplex PCR; TCRdb keeps in-frame clones, though not all of them. The V and J calls and clone size come from that table; D and trimming were worked out from the DNA. The repertoire has 250,000 to 350,000 clones, more than 80% of them found once; the top ten carry approximately 6.5%. Seattle researchers signed up patients amid active infection and tracked them longitudinally. Germline values: CDR1 SGHAT, CDR2 FQDESV (reference sequence). V trimming: 5 bases; J trimming: 7 bases; junction bases outside the gene matches: 13. The CDR3 sequence is 16 residues long.

The receptor was derived from a woman aged 45-60 years with COVID-19, enrolled during active disease. The chain links TRBV11-1 to TRBJ2-1; TRBD2 matches at 8 bases. What was sequenced was peripheral blood. CDR3 in amino acids: CASSLVAGKILNEQFF. Here the CDR3 DNA reads TGTGCCAGCAGCCTAGTAGCGGGAAAGATTCTAAATGAGCAGTTCTTC.